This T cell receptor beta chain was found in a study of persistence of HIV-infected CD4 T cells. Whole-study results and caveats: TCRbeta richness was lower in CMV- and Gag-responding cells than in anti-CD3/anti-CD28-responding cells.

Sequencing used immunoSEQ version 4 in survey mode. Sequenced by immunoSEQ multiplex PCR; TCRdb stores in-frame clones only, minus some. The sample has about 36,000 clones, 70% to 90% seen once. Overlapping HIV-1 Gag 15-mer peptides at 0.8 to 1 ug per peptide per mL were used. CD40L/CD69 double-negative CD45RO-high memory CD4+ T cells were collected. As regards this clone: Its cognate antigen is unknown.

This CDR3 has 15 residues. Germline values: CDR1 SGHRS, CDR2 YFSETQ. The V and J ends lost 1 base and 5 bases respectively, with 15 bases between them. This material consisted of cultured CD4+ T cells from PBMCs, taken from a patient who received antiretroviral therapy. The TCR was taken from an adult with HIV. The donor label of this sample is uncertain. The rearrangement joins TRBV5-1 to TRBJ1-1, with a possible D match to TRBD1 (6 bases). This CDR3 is CASSLMTGHKTEAFF. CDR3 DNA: TGCGCCAGCAGCTTGATGACAGGTCACAAGACTGAAGCTTTCTTT. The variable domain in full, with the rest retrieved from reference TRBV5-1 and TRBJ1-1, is KAGVTQTPRYLIKTRGQQVTLSCSPISGHRSVSWYQQTPGQGLQFLFEYFSETQRNKGNFPGRFSGRQFSNSRSEMNVSTLELGDSALYLCASSLMTGHKTEAFFGQGTRLTVV.